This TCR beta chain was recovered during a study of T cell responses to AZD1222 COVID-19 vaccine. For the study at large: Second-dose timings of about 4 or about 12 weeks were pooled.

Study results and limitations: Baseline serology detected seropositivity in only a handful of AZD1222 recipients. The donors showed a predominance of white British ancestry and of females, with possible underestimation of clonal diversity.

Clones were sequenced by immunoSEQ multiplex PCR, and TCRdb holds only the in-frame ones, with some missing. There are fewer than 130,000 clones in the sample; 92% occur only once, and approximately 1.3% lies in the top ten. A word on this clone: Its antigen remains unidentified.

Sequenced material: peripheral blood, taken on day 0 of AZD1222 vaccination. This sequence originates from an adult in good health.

The CDR3 reads CASSQGLAPDTQYF. CDR3 sequence (DNA): TGTGCCAGCAGCCAGGGACTAGCCCCAGATACGCAGTATTTT. V and J are TRBV5-5 and TRBJ2-3; 9 bases are shared with TRBD2. The CDR3 runs 14 residues. V was clipped by 4 bases and J by 4 bases; unmatched bases: 4. Per the germline V gene, CDR1 is SGHKS and CDR2 is YYEKEE (reference sequence).